The following is a T cell receptor (beta chain) sequence with its context. Other DNA variants within this sample encode the same CDR3. Per germline, CDR1 MDHEN and CDR2 SYDVKM. V shed 5 bases and J shed 8 bases, with 10 bases lying between them. CDR3 length: 12 amino acids. This sample is part of a study of shared clonotypes between healthy human individuals. Sequencing used immunoSEQ multiplex PCR; TCRdb keeps in-frame clones, though not all of them. The data hold about 1.4 million clones, with roughly 96% observed a single time. The receptor was derived from a man younger than 40 in good health. Material for sequencing was naive CD4+ T cells sorted from blood. This sample's subset: CD45RA+ positively selected. The J gene is TRBJ2-1, the V gene TRBV28; D gene ambiguous. CDR3 in DNA: TGTGCCAGCAGTACTTTGGGGTATGAGCAGTTCTTC. Translated: CASSTLGYEQFF. Drawing the rest from reference TRBV28 and TRBJ2-1, the complete variable domain is DVKVTQSSRYLVKRTGEKVFLECVQDMDHENMFWYRQDPGLGLRLIYFSYDVKMKEKGDIPEGYSVSREKKERFSLILESASTNQTSMYLCASSTLGYEQFFGPGTRLTVL.